These T cell receptor beta chains were read from a single sample in a study of response to subunit inactivated influenza vaccine. TCRdb used MiXCR to reprocess the RT-PCR reads, holding one entry per CDR3 protein. The sample lists 650,000 or so distinct CDR3 sequences; roughly 15% were seen once. The sample consisted of PBMCs from blood, taken 14 to 15 days before vaccination. These receptors were taken from a man aged 45 to 65 who received an inactivated influenza vaccine. Each CDR3 is given with its conserved first and last residue. A D gene is named only where the DNA matches it firmly. The listing skips clone size in some rows; elsewhere it reads once, few, many or a size class.

j_call d_call v_call clone_size cdr3_length cdr3_aa cdr3_nt
TRBJ1-4 . TRBV18 once 14 CASSRMKTNEKLFF TGTGCCAGCTCACGAATGAAGACAAATGAAAAACTGTTTTTT
TRBJ2-2 . TRBV12-3/TRBV12-4 few 14 CASSPLMATGELFF TGTGCCAGCAGTCCCTTGATGGCCACCGGGGAGCTGTTTTTT
TRBJ1-3 TRBD1 TRBV20-1 . 12 CSARQGPNTIYF TGCAGTGCCCGACAGGGGCCGAACACCATATATTTT
TRBJ1-1 . TRBV2 few 12 CASTSRGFEAFF TGTGCCAGCACCTCTCGGGGGTTTGAAGCTTTCTTT
TRBJ2-3 TRBD2 TRBV29-1 . 13 CSGERGPTDTQYF TGCAGCGGGGAGCGGGGGCCCACAGATACGCAGTATTTT
TRBJ2-7 . TRBV24-1 . 13 CATSLGGAPEQYF TGTGCCACCAGCCTAGGGGGAGCGCCCGAGCAGTACTTC
TRBJ2-7 . TRBV7-6 once 15 CASSRTGNGAYEQYF TGTGCCAGCAGCCGAACTGGAAACGGTGCCTACGAGCAGTACTTC
TRBJ2-7 TRBD2 TRBV7-2 . 15 CASSQTLAGGYEQYF TGTGCCAGCAGCCAGACACTAGCGGGAGGGTACGAGCAGTACTTC
TRBJ2-7 . TRBV20-1 . 14 CSARGQTLSYEQYF TGCAGTGCTAGAGGACAGACCCTCTCCTACGAGCAGTACTTC
TRBJ2-1 . TRBV29-1 . 14 CSVVGIGLNNEQFF TGCAGCGTTGTAGGCATCGGGCTCAACAATGAGCAGTTCTTC
TRBJ1-4 . TRBV7-2 few 13 CASSLNIRGKLFF TGTGCCAGCAGCCTCAATATTCGCGGAAAACTGTTTTTT
TRBJ2-3 . TRBV5-6 . 16 CASSFRPGKNTDTQYF TGTGCCAGCAGCTTTCGACCGGGGAAAAACACAGATACGCAGTATTTT
TRBJ2-5 . TRBV5-5 few 15 CASSWAGGDQETQYF TGTGCCAGCAGCTGGGCAGGGGGGGACCAAGAGACCCAGTACTTC
TRBJ2-1 TRBD2 TRBV7-3 few 16 CASSPSLAGAYNEQFF TGTGCCAGCAGCCCCTCCCTAGCGGGAGCTTACAATGAGCAGTTCTTC
TRBJ2-1 TRBD2 TRBV7-2 few 15 CASSLLAGAPNEQFF TGTGCCAGCAGCTTACTAGCGGGAGCTCCAAATGAGCAGTTCTTC
TRBJ1-1 . TRBV12-3/TRBV12-4 few 13 CASTTRESTEAFF TGTGCCAGCACAACCCGGGAGAGCACTGAAGCTTTCTTT
TRBJ2-5 . TRBV11-2 . 14 CASSARRIQETQYF TGTGCCAGCAGCGCTCGACGGATTCAAGAGACCCAGTACTTC
TRBJ2-7 . TRBV29-1 many 13 CSVRDGDTYEQYF TGCAGCGTACGGGACGGCGACACCTACGAGCAGTACTTC
TRBJ1-4 TRBD1 TRBV28 many 14 CASSSGTVNEKLFF TGTGCCAGCAGCTCCGGGACAGTTAATGAAAAACTGTTTTTT
TRBJ2-5 TRBD2 TRBV3-1 few 13 CASSQRAGGPQYF TGTGCCAGCAGCCAACGAGCGGGGGGACCCCAGTACTTC
TRBJ2-1 . TRBV20-1 . 13 CSATDRARNEQFF TGCAGTGCTACGGACCGGGCAAGGAATGAGCAGTTCTTC
TRBJ1-1 . TRBV2 few 11 CASSRSGQAFF TGTGCCAGCAGTCGAAGTGGACAAGCTTTCTTT
TRBJ2-4 TRBD1 TRBV7-2 few 13 CASSADRANIQYF TGTGCCAGCAGCGCCGACAGGGCGAACATTCAGTACTTC
TRBJ2-5 . TRBV28 few 15 CASSLYRRDEETQYF TGTGCCAGCAGTTTATATCGGCGGGACGAAGAGACCCAGTACTTC
TRBJ2-5 . TRBV6-6 . 13 CASSWGIRETQYF TGTGCCAGCAGTTGGGGGATTAGGGAGACCCAGTACTTC
TRBJ1-5 . TRBV19 few 15 CASSIEGIGNQPQHF TGTGCCAGTAGTATAGAGGGGATTGGCAATCAGCCCCAGCATTTT
TRBJ2-1 TRBD1 TRBV25-1 few 17 CASSDPGQGPLYDEQFF TGTGCCAGCAGCGATCCGGGACAGGGACCTCTCTACGATGAGCAGTTCTTC